This T cell receptor (beta chain) was identified during a study of cytomegalovirus exposure and HLA in healthy donors. This clone was detected a few times. No antigen is known for it. PCR employed 60 Vbeta and 13 Jbeta primers. The repertoire was sequenced with immunoSEQ multiplex PCR; TCRdb's copy has only in-frame clones and lacks some. Counted here are approximately 190,000 clones, approximately 78% occurring once; the ten biggest clones make up around 14%. Study conclusions and caveats: A later examination showed that TCR association rates differed by HLA locus, with DRB1 most and HLA-C fewest.

The CDR3 extends over 15 amino acids. Germline V CDR1 and CDR2: MDHEN, SYDVKM. V was trimmed by 7 bases and J by 3 bases, leaving 15 bases between them. Specimen: PBMCs. This chain connects TRBV28 to TRBJ2-2; a possible D gene is TRBD2 (5 bases). This sequence was found in a woman aged 30 to 39 in good health and CMV-seropositive. DNA for the CDR3: TGTGCCAGCACCAGAGGGTTGGAGGACACCGGGGAGCTGTTTTTT. Residues: CASTRGLEDTGELFF.